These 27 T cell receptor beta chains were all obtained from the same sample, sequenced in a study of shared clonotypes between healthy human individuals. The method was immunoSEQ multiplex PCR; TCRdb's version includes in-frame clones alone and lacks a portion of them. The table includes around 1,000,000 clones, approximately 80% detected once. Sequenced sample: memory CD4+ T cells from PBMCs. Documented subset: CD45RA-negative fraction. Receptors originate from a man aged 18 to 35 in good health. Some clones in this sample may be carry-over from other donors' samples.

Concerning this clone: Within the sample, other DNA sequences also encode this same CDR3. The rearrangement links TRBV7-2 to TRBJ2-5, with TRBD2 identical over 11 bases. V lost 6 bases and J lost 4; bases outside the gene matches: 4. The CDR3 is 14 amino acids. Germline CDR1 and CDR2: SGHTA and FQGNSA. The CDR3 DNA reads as TGTGCCAGCAGTCCAGGACTAGCGGGAGAGACCCAGTACTTC. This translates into CASSPGLAGETQYF.

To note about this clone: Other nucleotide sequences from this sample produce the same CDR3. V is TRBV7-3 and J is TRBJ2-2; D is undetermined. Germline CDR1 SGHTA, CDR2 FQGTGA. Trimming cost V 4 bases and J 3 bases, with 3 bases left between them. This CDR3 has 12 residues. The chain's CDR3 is CASSSYTGELFF. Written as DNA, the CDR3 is TGTGCCAGCAGCTCCTACACCGGGGAGCTGTTTTTT.

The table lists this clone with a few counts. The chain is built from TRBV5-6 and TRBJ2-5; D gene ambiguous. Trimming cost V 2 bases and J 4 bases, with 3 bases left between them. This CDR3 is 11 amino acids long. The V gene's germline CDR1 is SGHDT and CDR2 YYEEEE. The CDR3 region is CASSFLETQYF. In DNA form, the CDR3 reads TGTGCCAGCAGCTTCTTAGAGACCCAGTACTTC.

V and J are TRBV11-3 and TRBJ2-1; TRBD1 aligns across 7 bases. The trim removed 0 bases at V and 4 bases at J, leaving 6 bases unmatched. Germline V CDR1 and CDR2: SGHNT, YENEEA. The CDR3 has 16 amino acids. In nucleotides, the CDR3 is TGTGCCAGCAGCTTAGAAGGTACAGGGGCATACAATGAGCAGTTCTTC. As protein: CASSLEGTGAYNEQFF.

Written as DNA, the CDR3 is TGTGCCAGCAGCCACCCGGGACGGCCCTACAATGAGCAGTTCTTC. This sequence encodes CASSHPGRPYNEQFF. This rearrangement joins TRBV14 to TRBJ2-1, with D perhaps TRBD1 or TRBD2 (5 bases each). The germline CDR1 and CDR2 sequences are SGHDN and FVKESK. The CDR3 is made up of 15 amino acids. V shed 3 bases and J shed 2 bases, with 11 bases lying between them. The full variable domain, rest sourced from reference TRBV14 and TRBJ2-1, is EAGVTQFPSHSVIEKGQTVTLRCDPISGHDNLYWYRRVMGKEIKFLLHFVKESKQDESGMPNNRFLAERTGGTYSTLKVQPAELEDSGVYFCASSHPGRPYNEQFFGPGTRLTVL.

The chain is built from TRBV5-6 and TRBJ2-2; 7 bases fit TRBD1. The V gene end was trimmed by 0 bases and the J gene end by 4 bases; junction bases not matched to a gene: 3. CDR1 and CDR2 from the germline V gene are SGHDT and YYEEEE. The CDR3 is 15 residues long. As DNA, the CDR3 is TGTGCCAGCAGCTTGGGACAGGGACCCACCGGGGAGCTGTTTTTT. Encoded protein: CASSLGQGPTGELFF.

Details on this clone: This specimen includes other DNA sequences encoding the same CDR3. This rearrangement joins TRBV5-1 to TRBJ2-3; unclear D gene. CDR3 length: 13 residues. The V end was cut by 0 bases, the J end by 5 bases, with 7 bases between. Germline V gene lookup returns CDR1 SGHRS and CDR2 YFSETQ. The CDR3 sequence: CASSLVPGDTQYF. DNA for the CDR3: TGCGCCAGCAGCTTGGTTCCGGGAGATACGCAGTATTTT.

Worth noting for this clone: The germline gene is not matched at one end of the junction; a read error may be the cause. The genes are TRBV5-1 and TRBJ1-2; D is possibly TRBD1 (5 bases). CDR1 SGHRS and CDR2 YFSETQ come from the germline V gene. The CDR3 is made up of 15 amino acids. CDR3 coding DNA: TGCGCCAGCAGTTTGGTGCCACAGGAATTCTATGGCTACACCTTC. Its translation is CASSLVPQEFYGYTF.

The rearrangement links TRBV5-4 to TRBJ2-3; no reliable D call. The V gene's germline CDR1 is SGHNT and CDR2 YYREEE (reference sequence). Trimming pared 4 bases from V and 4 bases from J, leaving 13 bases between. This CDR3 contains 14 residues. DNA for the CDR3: TGTGCCAGCAGCGCCAAGACTGGCTCAGATACGCAGTATTTT. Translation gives CASSAKTGSDTQYF.

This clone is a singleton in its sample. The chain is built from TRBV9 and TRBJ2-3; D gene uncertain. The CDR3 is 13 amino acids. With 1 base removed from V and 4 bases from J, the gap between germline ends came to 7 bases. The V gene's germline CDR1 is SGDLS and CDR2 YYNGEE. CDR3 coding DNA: TGTGCCAGCAGCGTATATGTCGCAGATACGCAGTATTTT. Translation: CASSVYVADTQYF.

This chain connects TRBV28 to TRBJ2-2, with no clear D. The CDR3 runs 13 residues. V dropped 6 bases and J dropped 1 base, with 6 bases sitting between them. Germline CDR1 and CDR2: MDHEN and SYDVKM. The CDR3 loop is CASREQNTGELFF. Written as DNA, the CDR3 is TGTGCCAGCAGAGAACAGAACACCGGGGAGCTGTTTTTT.

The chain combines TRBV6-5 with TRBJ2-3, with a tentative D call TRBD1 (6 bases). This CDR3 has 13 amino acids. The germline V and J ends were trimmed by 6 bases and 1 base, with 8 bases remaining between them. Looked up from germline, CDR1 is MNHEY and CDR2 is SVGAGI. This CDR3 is CASRGHGTDTQYF. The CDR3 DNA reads TGTGCCAGCAGGGGACACGGCACAGATACGCAGTATTTT.

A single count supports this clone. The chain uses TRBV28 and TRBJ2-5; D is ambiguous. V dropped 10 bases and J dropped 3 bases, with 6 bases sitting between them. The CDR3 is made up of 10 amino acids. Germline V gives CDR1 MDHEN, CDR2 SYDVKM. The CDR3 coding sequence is TGTGCCACCCAGAAAGAGACCCAGTACTTC. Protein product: CATQKETQYF.

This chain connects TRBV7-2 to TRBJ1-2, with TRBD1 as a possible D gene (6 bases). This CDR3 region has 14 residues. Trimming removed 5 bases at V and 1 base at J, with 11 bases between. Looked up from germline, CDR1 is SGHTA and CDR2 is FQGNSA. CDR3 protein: CASSRQASNYGYTF. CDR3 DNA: TGTGCCAGCAGCAGACAGGCCAGTAACTATGGCTACACCTTC.

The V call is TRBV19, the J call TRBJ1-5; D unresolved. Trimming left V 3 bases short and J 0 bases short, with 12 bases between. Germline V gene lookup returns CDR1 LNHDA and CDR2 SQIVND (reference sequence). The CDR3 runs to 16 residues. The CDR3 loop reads CASSMGSIRSNQPQHF. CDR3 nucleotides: TGTGCCAGTAGTATGGGATCTATCCGTAGCAATCAGCCCCAGCATTTT.

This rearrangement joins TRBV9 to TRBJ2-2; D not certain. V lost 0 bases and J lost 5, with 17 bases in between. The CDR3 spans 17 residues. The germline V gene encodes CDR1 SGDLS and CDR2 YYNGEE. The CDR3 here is CASSVGEDSRWTGELFF. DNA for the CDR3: TGTGCCAGCAGCGTAGGAGAAGACTCAAGGTGGACCGGGGAGCTGTTTTTT. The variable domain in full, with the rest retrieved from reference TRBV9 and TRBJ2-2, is DSGVTQTPKHLITATGQRVTLRCSPRSGDLSVYWYQQSLDQGLQFLIQYYNGEERAKGNILERFSAQQFPDLHSELNLSSLELGDSALYFCASSVGEDSRWTGELFFGEGSRLTVL.

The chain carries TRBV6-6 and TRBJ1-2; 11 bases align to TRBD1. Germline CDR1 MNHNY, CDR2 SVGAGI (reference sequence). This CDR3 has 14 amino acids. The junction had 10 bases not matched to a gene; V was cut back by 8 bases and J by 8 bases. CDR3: CASGLGTGGQGYTF. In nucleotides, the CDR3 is TGTGCCAGCGGCCTTGGGACAGGGGGTCAGGGCTACACCTTC.

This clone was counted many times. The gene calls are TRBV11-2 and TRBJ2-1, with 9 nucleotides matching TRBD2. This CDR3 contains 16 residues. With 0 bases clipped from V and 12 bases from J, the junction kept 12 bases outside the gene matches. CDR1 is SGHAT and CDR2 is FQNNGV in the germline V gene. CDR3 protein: CASSLDRLGSGSGQFF. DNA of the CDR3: TGTGCCAGCAGCTTAGATCGCCTTGGTAGCGGGAGCGGGCAGTTCTTC. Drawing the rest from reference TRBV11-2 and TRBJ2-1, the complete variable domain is EAGVAQSPRYKIIEKRQSVAFWCNPISGHATLYWYQQILGQGPKLLIQFQNNGVVDDSQLPKDRFSAERLKGVDSTLKIQPAKLEDSAVYLCASSLDRLGSGSGQFFGPGTRLTVL.

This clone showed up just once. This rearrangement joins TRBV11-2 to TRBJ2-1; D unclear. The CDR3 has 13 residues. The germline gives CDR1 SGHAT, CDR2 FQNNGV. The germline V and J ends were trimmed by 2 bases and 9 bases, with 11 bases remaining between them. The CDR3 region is CASSLWDQPEQFF. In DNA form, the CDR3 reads TGTGCCAGCAGCTTATGGGATCAACCTGAGCAGTTCTTC.

The chain's CDR3 is CAISEFGQNTEAFF. Here the CDR3 DNA reads TGTGCCATCAGTGAGTTTGGCCAGAACACTGAAGCTTTCTTT. This rearrangement joins TRBV10-3 to TRBJ1-1; D uncertain. CDR3 length equals 14 residues. CDR1 and CDR2 (germline): ENHRY, SYGVKD. V was trimmed by 1 base and J by 1 base, leaving 7 bases between them.

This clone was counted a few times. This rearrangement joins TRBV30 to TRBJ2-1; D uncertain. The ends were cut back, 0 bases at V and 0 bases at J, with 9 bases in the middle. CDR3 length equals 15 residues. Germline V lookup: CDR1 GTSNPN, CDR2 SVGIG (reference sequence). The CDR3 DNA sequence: TGTGCCTGGAGTGTACTTGGCAGCTCCTACAATGAGCAGTTCTTC. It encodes CAWSVLGSSYNEQFF. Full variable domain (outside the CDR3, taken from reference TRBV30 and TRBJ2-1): SQTIHQWPATLVQPVGSPLSLECTVEGTSNPNLYWYRQAAGRGLQLLFYSVGIGQISSEVPQNLSASRPQDRQFILSSKKLLLSDSGFYLCAWSVLGSSYNEQFFGPGTRLTVL.

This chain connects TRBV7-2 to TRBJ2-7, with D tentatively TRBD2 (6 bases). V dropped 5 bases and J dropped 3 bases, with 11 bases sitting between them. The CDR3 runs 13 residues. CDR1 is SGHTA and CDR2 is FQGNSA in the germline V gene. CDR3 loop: CASSMGGGYEQYF. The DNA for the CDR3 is TGTGCCAGCAGCATGGGGGGAGGCTACGAGCAGTACTTC.

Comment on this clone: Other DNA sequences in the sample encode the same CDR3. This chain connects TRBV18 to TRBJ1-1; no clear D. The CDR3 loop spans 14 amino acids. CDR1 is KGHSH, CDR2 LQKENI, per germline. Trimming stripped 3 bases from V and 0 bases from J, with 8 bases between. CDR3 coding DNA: TGTGCCAGCTCACCCCCCTCAGTGAACACTGAAGCTTTCTTT. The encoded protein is CASSPPSVNTEAFF.

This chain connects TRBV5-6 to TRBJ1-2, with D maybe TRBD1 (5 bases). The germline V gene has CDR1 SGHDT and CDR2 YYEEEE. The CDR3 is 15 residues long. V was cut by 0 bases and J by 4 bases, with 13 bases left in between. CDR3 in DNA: TGTGCCAGCAGCTTGGGGGGCAGGGAAGGCTATGGCTACACCTTC. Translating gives CASSLGGREGYGYTF.

CDR3 region: CSARNTGGPNTGELFF. CDR3 nucleotides: TGCAGTGCTCGTAATACAGGGGGACCGAACACCGGGGAGCTGTTTTTT. V usage is TRBV29-1 and J usage is TRBJ2-2; 8 positions agree with TRBD1. The CDR3 loop spans 16 amino acids. CDR1 SQVTM and CDR2 ANQGSEA come from the germline V gene.

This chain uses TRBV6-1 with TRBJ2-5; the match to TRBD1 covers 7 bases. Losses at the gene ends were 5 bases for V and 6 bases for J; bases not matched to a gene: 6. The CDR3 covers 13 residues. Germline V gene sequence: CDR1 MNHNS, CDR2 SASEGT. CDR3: CASSPTGEQTQYF. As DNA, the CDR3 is TGTGCCAGCAGTCCAACAGGGGAGCAGACCCAGTACTTC.

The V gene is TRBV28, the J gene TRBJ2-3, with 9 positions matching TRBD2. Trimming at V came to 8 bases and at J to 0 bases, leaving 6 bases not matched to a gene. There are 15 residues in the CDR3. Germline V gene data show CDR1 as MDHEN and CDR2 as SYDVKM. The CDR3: CASLAGGTSTDTQYF. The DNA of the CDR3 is TGTGCCAGCCTGGCGGGAGGGACTAGCACAGATACGCAGTATTTT. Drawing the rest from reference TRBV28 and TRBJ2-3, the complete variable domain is DVKVTQSSRYLVKRTGEKVFLECVQDMDHENMFWYRQDPGLGLRLIYFSYDVKMKEKGDIPEGYSVSREKKERFSLILESASTNQTSMYLCASLAGGTSTDTQYFGPGTRLTVL.